A selection of T cell receptor beta chains follows, all from one sample in a study of OX40 agonist ivuxolimab in advanced cancers. Produced via immunoSEQ multiplex PCR; TCRdb's table is partial and in-frame only. The sample holds tens of thousands of clones, around 90% seen once. The sequencing here drew on CD4+ or CD8+ T cells sorted from blood, taken in a trial of the OX40 agonist ivuxolimab. These receptors were taken from an adult with an advanced solid tumor such as melanoma, head and neck, liver or kidney cancer. Each CDR3 is given with its conserved first and last residue. Each record gives: clone size, V gene, CDR3 protein. The listing skips clone size in some rows; elsewhere it reads once, few, many or a size class.

>-|TRBV4-3
CASSQGQGVDEKLFF
>-|TRBV28
CASTTLVNTEAFF
>-|TRBV28
CAARGGGYTF
>-|TRBV4-3
CASSQGLGISETQYF
>-|TRBV12-2
CASRLAGPYRGGPSGANVLTF
>-|TRBV29-1
CSVEVSGPGYGYTF
>few|TRBV6-5
CASSYEGNQPQHF
>-|TRBV19
CASSMSRGRGYTF
>-|TRBV5-6
CASSSTPGTSGDYEQYF
>-|TRBV28
CASSSRRSGGRTDTQYF
>few|TRBV15
CATSSEAGGAETQYF
>-|TRBV9
CASSVGGQGANNEQFF
>-|TRBV7-9
CASSLEASTDTQYF
>-|TRBV15
CATSPGWRGSNQPQHF
>-|TRBV5-1
CASSPDTQETQYF
>-|TRBV27
CASSLRPRGNTGELFF
>-|TRBV27
CASSLLGSTGAGANVLTF
>-|TRBV12-5
CASGKASGGATDTQYF
>-|TRBV6-5
CASRPPQGLHGYTF
>-|TRBV7-6
CASSLYSGSYNEQFF
>once|TRBV28
CASTQWGGNPYGYTF
>-|TRBV7-6
CASSSAIDEQFF
>-|TRBV19
CASSIDIYGPLSNQPQHF
>-|TRBV4-2
CASSPGQGKELFF
>-|TRBV5-6
CASQRGSEKLFF
>-|TRBV7-2
CASSLDRGPYEQYF
>-|TRBV12-5
CASGFRGASHEQYF
>-|TRBV7-2
CASRPIIAGVGYTF
>medium-sized|TRBV11-2
CASSLEGREQYF
>-|TRBV6-5
CASSPGGPNYGYTF
>few|TRBV4-3
CASSQDEGGWGTEAFF
>-|TRBV7-8
CASSFSGGVKLTDTQYF
>-|TRBV7-2
CASSRERGYYEQYF
>few|TRBV5-8
CASSPRPLVGNEQFF
>once|TRBV6-1
CASSEGQGRTDTQYF
>-|TRBV5-1
CASGTSGGPRNEQFF
>-|TRBV29-1
CSIWRGDGYTF
>-|TRBV7-2
CASSLPSSGNQPQHF
>-|TRBV11-1
CASSLNLGTGELSF